The 31 T cell receptor beta chains in this list originate from one sample, sequenced in a study of OX40 agonist ivuxolimab in advanced cancers. Produced via immunoSEQ multiplex PCR; TCRdb's table is partial and in-frame only. The data contain approximately 89,000 clones, 90% to 95% of them singletons. The sample here was CD4+ or CD8+ T cells sorted from blood, taken in a trial of the OX40 agonist ivuxolimab. These receptors all stem from an adult with an advanced solid tumor such as melanoma, head and neck, liver or kidney cancer.

CDR3 region: CASSSESDTQYF. The CDR3 DNA sequence: TGTGCCAGCAGCTCTGAGTCAGATACGCAGTATTTT. The V call is TRBV11-2, the J call TRBJ2-3; the D is unclear. Germline-derived CDR1 and CDR2 are SGHAT and FQNNGV. This CDR3 region has 12 residues. V was pared by 4 bases and J by 4 bases, with 6 bases between.

The rearrangement links TRBV2 to TRBJ2-7; possibly TRBD2 for D (5 bases). The CDR3 spans 15 residues. Trimming cost V 0 bases and J 2 bases, with 11 bases left between them. Germline V gene lookup returns CDR1 SNHLY and CDR2 FYNNEI. DNA of the CDR3: TGTGCCAGCAGTGAAGCTCCGGGGAGCGCCTACGAGCAGTACTTC. It yields the protein CASSEAPGSAYEQYF.

The J gene is TRBJ1-5, the V gene TRBV30; D is possibly TRBD1 (5 bases). Germline V gene sequence: CDR1 GTSNPN, CDR2 SVGIG (reference sequence). The CDR3 consists of 16 residues. V was shortened by 0 bases and J by 2 bases, with 14 bases between the two germline ends. CDR3 region: CAWSVGAGLGNQPQHF. The CDR3 DNA follows: TGTGCCTGGAGTGTAGGGGCAGGGCTTGGCAATCAGCCCCAGCATTTT.

This chain links TRBV28 with TRBJ2-2; tentatively, D is TRBD1 or TRBD2 (5 bases each). With 5 bases removed from V and 7 bases from J, the gap between germline ends came to 14 bases. Germline CDR1 and CDR2: MDHEN and SYDVKM. The CDR3 is 14 amino acids. CDR3: CASSNRQRDGELFF. CDR3 DNA sequence: TGTGCCAGCAGTAACCGACAGAGGGACGGGGAGCTGTTTTTT.

The genes are TRBV28 and TRBJ2-1; 12 bases are a match to TRBD2. The V and J ends lost 4 bases and 7 bases, in that order; junction bases with no gene match: 5. The CDR3 has 15 amino acids. Germline CDR1 and CDR2: MDHEN and SYDVKM. The CDR3 bases are TGTGCCAGCAGTTCCGGGACTAGCGGGTTTAATGAGCAGTTCTTC. This encodes CASSSGTSGFNEQFF.

The chain recombines TRBV7-8 with TRBJ1-1; weak D call: TRBD1 (5 bases). V was clipped by 5 bases and J by 9 bases, with 19 bases between them. From germline, CDR1 is SGHVS and CDR2 FQNEAQ. This CDR3 spans 14 amino acids. This CDR3 is CASSPRVGVQQAFF. The CDR3 DNA reads as TGTGCCAGCAGCCCCCGGGTGGGGGTACAGCAAGCTTTCTTT.

The J gene is TRBJ2-1, the V gene TRBV9; D might be TRBD2 (6 bases). Germline CDR1 and CDR2: SGDLS and YYNGEE. CDR3 size: 15 residues. The V and J ends lost 0 bases and 1 base respectively, with 8 bases between them. DNA for the CDR3: TGTGCCAGCAGCGTAGGTAGCGGTTCCTACAATGAGCAGTTCTTC. Protein product: CASSVGSGSYNEQFF. Together with reference TRBV9 and TRBJ2-1, the CDR3 gives the full variable domain: DSGVTQTPKHLITATGQRVTLRCSPRSGDLSVYWYQQSLDQGLQFLIQYYNGEERAKGNILERFSAQQFPDLHSELNLSSLELGDSALYFCASSVGSGSYNEQFFGPGTRLTVL.

CDR3 residues: CAWSVPGSGYTF. Written as DNA, the CDR3 is TGTGCCTGGAGTGTACCTGGGAGTGGCTACACCTTC. The chain uses TRBV30 and TRBJ1-2, with D unresolved. Germline-derived CDR1 and CDR2 are GTSNPN and SVGIG (reference sequence). With 0 bases removed from V and 7 bases from J, the gap between germline ends came to 9 bases. The CDR3 has 12 residues.

The rearrangement uses TRBV30 and TRBJ2-6, with D possibly being TRBD2 (5 bases). In germline, CDR1 is GTSNPN, CDR2 SVGIG (reference sequence). The ends were cut back, 2 bases at V and 2 bases at J, with 13 bases in the middle. The CDR3 runs 16 residues. CDR3 in amino acids: CAWSITGSAGANVLTF. In nucleotides, the CDR3 is TGTGCCTGGAGTATTACGGGGTCGGCTGGGGCCAACGTCCTGACTTTC. Complete variable domain (other parts from reference TRBV30 and TRBJ2-6): SQTIHQWPATLVQPVGSPLSLECTVEGTSNPNLYWYRQAAGRGLQLLFYSVGIGQISSEVPQNLSASRPQDRQFILSSKKLLLSDSGFYLCAWSITGSAGANVLTFGAGSRLTVL.

This chain uses TRBV4-3 with TRBJ2-5; weak D call: TRBD1 (8 bases). This CDR3 has 15 amino acids. Trimming left V 4 bases short and J 4 bases short, with 16 bases between. CDR1 LGHNA and CDR2 YSLEER come from the germline V gene. Written as DNA, the CDR3 is TGCGCCAGCAGCCCGCGACAGGGGAGGGGAGAGACCCAGTACTTC. Protein: CASSPRQGRGETQYF.

This chain joins TRBV15 and TRBJ2-5; D gene uncertain. Germline-derived CDR1 and CDR2 are LNHNV and YYDKDF (reference sequence). The CDR3 is 12 amino acids. V was trimmed by 2 bases and J by 3 bases, leaving 4 bases between them. CDR3 region: CATSRIKETQYF. In DNA, the CDR3 is TGTGCCACCAGCAGAATAAAAGAGACCCAGTACTTC.

The rearrangement joins TRBV19 to TRBJ1-3, with TRBD1 matching over 7 bases. The CDR3 spans 15 residues. Germline CDR1 is LNHDA and CDR2 is SQIVND (reference sequence). The V and J ends lost 7 bases and 6 bases, in that order; junction bases with no gene match: 12. The CDR3 region has the DNA TGTGCCAGTACCTCGGGACAGTTTACATCAAACACCATATATTTT. Its protein product is CASTSGQFTSNTIYF.

This chain joins TRBV19 and TRBJ1-5, with a possible D match to TRBD1 (5 bases). The CDR3 consists of 14 residues. V was cut by 6 bases and J by 0 bases, with 9 bases left in between. Germline lookup yields CDR1 LNHDA and CDR2 SQIVND (reference sequence). For the CDR3, the DNA is TGTGCCAGTAGAGGGGAGACTAGCAATCAGCCCCAGCATTTT. Translated, it gives CASRGETSNQPQHF.

This chain joins TRBV18 and TRBJ1-2; D not certain. Germline CDR1 is KGHSH and CDR2 is LQKENI. The CDR3 covers 16 residues. Trimming removed 0 bases from V and 4 bases from J, with 15 bases in between. Here the CDR3 reads CASSPPAGSESYGYTF. The DNA of the CDR3 is TGTGCCAGCTCACCACCAGCCGGGAGCGAATCCTATGGCTACACCTTC.

This rearrangement joins TRBV27 to TRBJ1-5; D uncertain. The CDR3 spans 16 residues. V lost 2 bases, J lost 4 bases, and 15 bases lay in between. CDR1 and CDR2 from the germline V gene are MNHEY and SMNVEV (reference sequence). CDR3 sequence: CASSLSPSGGNQPQHF. The CDR3 bases are TGTGCCAGCAGTTTAAGTCCCTCAGGTGGGAATCAGCCCCAGCATTTT.

The rearrangement uses TRBV10-3 and TRBJ2-6; no definite D call. CDR1 is ENHRY and CDR2 is SYGVKD in the germline V gene. The CDR3 runs to 14 residues. V was shortened by 3 bases and J by 0 bases, with 3 bases between the two germline ends. CDR3 residues: CAISDGSGANVLTF. The CDR3 nucleotides are TGTGCCATCAGTGACGGCTCTGGGGCCAACGTCCTGACTTTC.

This clone was seen just once. This chain joins TRBV6-5 and TRBJ2-7; D is unresolved. CDR1 is MNHEY and CDR2 is SVGAGI in the germline V gene. The CDR3 contains 15 residues. V lost 5 bases, J lost 3 bases, and 17 bases lay in between. The CDR3 here is CASSPWVGRFYEQYF. The CDR3 DNA follows: TGTGCCAGCAGTCCCTGGGTAGGCCGATTCTACGAGCAGTACTTC.

V usage is TRBV5-1 and J usage is TRBJ2-2, with 8 bases aligning to TRBD2. Germline V gene lookup returns CDR1 SGHRS and CDR2 YFSETQ. This CDR3 comprises 13 residues. V trimming: 5 bases; J trimming: 6 bases; junction bases outside the gene matches: 3. The CDR3 here is CASRGLASGELFF. The DNA of the CDR3 is TGCGCCAGCAGAGGACTAGCTTCCGGGGAGCTGTTTTTT.

As for this clone: The CDR3 ends on some other residue instead of the conserved phenylalanine or tryptophan, so this is likely a read error. The DNA is omitted, as the CDR3 cannot be located on it reliably, and the CDR3 follows TCRdb's listing. The gene calls are TRBV28 and TRBJ1-1; the D call in the table, TRBD1, was not verified against the DNA. The CDR3 length is 13 residues, termini included. Germline V CDR1 and CDR2: MDHEN, SYDVKM. The CDR3: CASSFIGAGGPEV.

This rearrangement joins TRBV7-2 to TRBJ2-1, with TRBD2 matching 8 bases. CDR1 is SGHTA, CDR2 FQGNSA, per germline. Trimming took 4 bases from V and 7 from J; bases not matched to a gene: 3. The CDR3 loop spans 13 amino acids. As DNA, the CDR3 is TGTGCCAGCAGCTCCTCGGGAGGGAATGAGCAGTTCTTC. As protein: CASSSSGGNEQFF.

The chain is built from TRBV7-2 and TRBJ2-6, with D unresolved. The CDR3 runs to 17 residues. Trimming removed 2 bases at V and 0 bases at J, with 11 bases between. Germline V gene sequence: CDR1 SGHTA, CDR2 FQGNSA. This chain's CDR3 is CASSLRLVYSGANVLTF. Here the CDR3 DNA reads TGTGCCAGCAGCTTACGGCTGGTTTACTCTGGGGCCAACGTCCTGACTTTC. The complete variable domain, with remaining parts taken from reference TRBV7-2 and TRBJ2-6, reads GAGVSQSPSNKVTEKGKDVELRCDPISGHTALYWYRQSLGQGLEFLIYFQGNSAPDKSGLPSDRFSAERTGGSVSTLTIQRTQQEDSAVYLCASSLRLVYSGANVLTFGAGSRLTVL.

The chain is built from TRBV19 and TRBJ2-3, with D possibly being TRBD1 (5 bases). CDR3 length equals 18 residues. V was pared by 1 base and J by 2 bases, with 19 bases between. Germline CDR1 is LNHDA and CDR2 is SQIVND (reference sequence). CDR3: CASSIVHSTGLFTDTQYF. CDR3 DNA: TGTGCCAGTAGTATAGTTCATTCTACAGGTCTGTTCACAGATACGCAGTATTTT.

The V call is TRBV11-2, the J call TRBJ2-7; D perhaps matches TRBD2 (6 bases). CDR3 size: 15 residues. Per germline, CDR1 SGHAT and CDR2 FQNNGV. Trimming left V 4 bases short and J 3 bases short, with 16 bases between. DNA of the CDR3: TGTGCCAGCAGCTCCCCCCAGGAGGGGATCTACGAGCAGTACTTC. This sequence encodes CASSSPQEGIYEQYF.

The J gene is TRBJ2-3, the V gene TRBV13; 12 bases match TRBD2. The CDR3 is 15 amino acids. Germline lookup yields CDR1 PRHDT and CDR2 FYEKMQ (reference sequence). V lost 6 bases, J lost 3 bases, and 4 bases stayed unmatched. The DNA of the CDR3 is TGTGCCAGCAGAGCAGGACTAGCGGGAACAGATACGCAGTATTTT. Translated, it gives CASRAGLAGTDTQYF.

This clone occurred once. The chain is built from TRBV28 and TRBJ2-3, with D tentatively TRBD2 (5 bases). V was pared by 5 bases and J by 1 base, with 16 bases between. CDR1 and CDR2 (germline): MDHEN, SYDVKM. This CDR3 comprises 16 residues. The CDR3 sequence is CASSPWGSAGTDTQYF. The CDR3 DNA follows: TGTGCCAGCAGTCCGTGGGGTAGCGCGGGCACAGATACGCAGTATTTT.

The chain links TRBV7-9 to TRBJ1-1; no firm D call. The CDR3 runs to 11 residues. The V end was cut by 2 bases, the J end by 7 bases, with 5 bases between. The germline gives CDR1 SEHNR, CDR2 FQNEAQ (reference sequence). The CDR3 reads CASSLILEAFF. CDR3 DNA sequence: TGTGCCAGCAGCTTAATTCTTGAAGCTTTCTTT. Based on the CDR3 plus reference TRBV7-9 and TRBJ1-1, the full variable domain is DTGVSQNPRHKITKRGQNVTFRCDPISEHNRLYWYRQTLGQGPEFLTYFQNEAQLEKSRLLSDRFSAERPKGSFSTLEIQRTEQGDSAMYLCASSLILEAFFGQGTRLTVV.

This chain joins TRBV28 and TRBJ2-5, with 7 bases fitting TRBD2. The length of the CDR3 is 13 residues. Trimming cost V 7 bases and J 3 bases; bases outside gene matches: 5. CDR1 and CDR2 from the germline V gene are MDHEN and SYDVKM. The CDR3 DNA reads as TGTGCCAGCATTAAGCGGGGCAAAGAGACCCAGTACTTC. Protein sequence: CASIKRGKETQYF.

The V gene is TRBV2, the J gene TRBJ1-4, with D uncertain. Per germline, CDR1 SNHLY and CDR2 FYNNEI. This CDR3 contains 11 residues. V was trimmed by 3 bases and J by 11 bases, leaving 7 bases between them. CDR3 DNA: TGTGCCAGCAGTGACCTGGGGAAACTGTTTTTT. Its protein product is CASSDLGKLFF.

The V and J genes are TRBV29-1 and TRBJ2-7; TRBD2 is a possible D gene (6 bases). CDR1 is SQVTM and CDR2 is ANQGSEA in the germline V gene. Trimming left V 6 bases short and J 6 bases short, with 24 bases between. This CDR3 region has 15 residues. CDR3: CSVGAGPSEFSEQYF. The CDR3, as DNA: TGCAGCGTCGGCGCCGGGCCTAGCGAATTCTCCGAGCAGTACTTC.

The chain is built from TRBV21-1 and TRBJ2-2; the table's D gene call, TRBD1, was not cross checked with the DNA. TRBV21-1 is reported as a pseudogene. This CDR3 comprises 16 residues. CDR3 in DNA: TGTGCCAGCAGCAAAATAAGGACAGGGCCCACCGGGGAGCTGTTTTTT. The encoded protein is CASSKIRTGPTGELFF.

The chain couples TRBV28 to TRBJ2-1, with a weak D call TRBD1 (5 bases). CDR1 is MDHEN, CDR2 SYDVKM, per germline. The V gene lost 3 bases and the J gene lost 4 bases, with 13 bases spanning the gap. The CDR3 sequence is 15 residues long. The CDR3 region is CASSFPGLLYNEQFF. CDR3 coding DNA: TGTGCCAGCAGTTTCCCAGGGCTCCTTTACAATGAGCAGTTCTTC.